This TCR beta chain was identified during a study of CD8 T cells in Susac syndrome. A remark on this clonotype: What it binds is not known.

The CDR3 loop spans 13 amino acids. The germline V gene encodes CDR1 MGHRA and CDR2 YSYEKL. Trimming left V 1 base short and J 1 base short, with 5 bases between. The CD8+ and CD4+ T cells were negatively isolated, with the TEMRA cells enriched by FACS. Findings of the study overall: It was acknowledged in the study that the number of individuals who were included in its TCR sequencing and HLA analysis was relatively small.

Random hexamers primed reverse transcription of about 0.5 to 1 ug RNA. Across 54 Vbeta and 13 Jbeta, TCR beta CDR3 was amplified with immunoSEQ multiplex PCR. Each CDR3 protein is one row after TCRdb ran MiXCR on the immunoSEQ multiplex PCR reads. The top ten clones hold 0.24% of a sample with approximately 70,000 distinct CDR3 sequences, approximately 95% of them seen once. The chain has TRBV4-1 and TRBJ2-7; D ambiguous. The receptor was derived from a human donor in good health. The sample consisted of CD8+ T cells from PBMCs. In DNA, the CDR3 is TGCGCCAGCAGCCAAGGGGCATCCTACGAGCAGTACTTC. Translation gives CASSQGASYEQYF.